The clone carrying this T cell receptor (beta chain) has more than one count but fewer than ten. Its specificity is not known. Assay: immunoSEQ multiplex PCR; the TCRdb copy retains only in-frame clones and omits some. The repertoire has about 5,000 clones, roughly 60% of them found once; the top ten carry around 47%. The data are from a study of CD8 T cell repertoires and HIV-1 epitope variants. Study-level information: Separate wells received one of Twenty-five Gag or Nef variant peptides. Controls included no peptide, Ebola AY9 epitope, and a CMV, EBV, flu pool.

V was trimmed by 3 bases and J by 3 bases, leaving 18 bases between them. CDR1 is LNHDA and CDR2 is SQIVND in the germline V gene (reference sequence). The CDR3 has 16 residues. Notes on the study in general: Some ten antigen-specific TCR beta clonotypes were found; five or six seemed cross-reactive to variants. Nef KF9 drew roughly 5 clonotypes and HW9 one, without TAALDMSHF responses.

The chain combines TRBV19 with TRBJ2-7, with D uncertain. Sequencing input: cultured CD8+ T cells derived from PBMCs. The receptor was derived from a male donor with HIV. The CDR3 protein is CASSMSRPATVYEQYF. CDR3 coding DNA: TGTGCCAGTAGTATGTCTCGGCCAGCAACTGTCTACGAGCAGTACTTC.